This entry describes one T cell receptor beta chain. Its target is unknown. Trimming removed 2 bases from V and 1 base from J, with 5 bases in between. Germline CDR1 MNHNS, CDR2 SASEGT. CDR3 length: 13 residues. This sample is drawn from a study of shared clonotypes between healthy human individuals. Study overall: There were three CD4 naive, three CD4 memory, two CD8 naive and one CD8 memory plates per donor. Notes on the study in general: A handful of donors shared 5% to 5.5% of their naive CD4 clonotypes. Some clonotypes were shared by all four sorted-subset donors, while others were not shared. The non-shared ones had lower generation probabilities than the shared ones.

As handled by the study authors: ImmunoSEQ junction-only sequences lacked quality scores, so their filtering differed. Sequenced by immunoSEQ multiplex PCR; TCRdb stores in-frame clones only, minus some. V and J calls and clone size come straight from that table; D and trimming were deduced from the DNA. The sample holds about 2.3 million clones, just under 95% seen once. Sequencing input: naive CD4+ T cells from PBMCs. Subset given: CD45RA+ positively selected. This TCR derives from a man aged 18 to 29 in good health. Some clones in this sample may be carry-over from other donors' samples. V is TRBV6-1 and J is TRBJ2-5; the D is unclear. This CDR3 reads CASSEPAQETQYF. The CDR3 DNA reads TGTGCCAGCAGTGAACCAGCCCAAGAGACCCAGTACTTC.